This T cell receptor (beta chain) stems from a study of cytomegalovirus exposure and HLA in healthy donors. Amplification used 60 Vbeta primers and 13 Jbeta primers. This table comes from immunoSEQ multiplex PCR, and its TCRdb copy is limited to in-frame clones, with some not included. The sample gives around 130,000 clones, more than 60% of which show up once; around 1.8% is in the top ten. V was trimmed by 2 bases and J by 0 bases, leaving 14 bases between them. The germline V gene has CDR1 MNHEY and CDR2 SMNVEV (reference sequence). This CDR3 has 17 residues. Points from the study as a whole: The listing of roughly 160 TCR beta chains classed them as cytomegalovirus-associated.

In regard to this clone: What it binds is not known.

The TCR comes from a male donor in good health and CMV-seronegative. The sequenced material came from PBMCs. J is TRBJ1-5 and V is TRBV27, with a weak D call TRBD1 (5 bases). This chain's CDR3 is CASSLTGVGTSNQPQHF. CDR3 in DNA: TGTGCCAGCAGTTTAACGGGAGTTGGGACTAGCAATCAGCCCCAGCATTTT.